This T cell receptor beta chain emerged from a study of T cells in Graves' hyperthyroidism and ophthalmopathy (dated by TCRdb to between 2017 and 2020). As for the study more broadly: Peripheral blood samples were taken at the time of initial diagnosis, prior to any treatment. Prospective prediction of ophthalmopathy was tested in an independent validation cohort consisting of about 20 hyperthyroidism patients and some 15 patients who later progressed to ophthalmopathy. TCR V-J signatures able to tell the groups apart were searched for in a discovery cohort of 100 patients, of whom about 40 had Graves' ophthalmopathy and around 58 had stable Graves' hyperthyroidism. Following sampling, methimazole starting at 30 mg daily was given to hyperthyroidism patients, and high-dose intravenous methylprednisolone was given to ophthalmopathy patients. The paper reports TCR Vbeta CDR3 sequencing of some 140 peripheral blood samples: around 45 ophthalmopathy, some 80 hyperthyroidism and around 17 progressor patients. Thyroid tissue and blood T-cell repertoires from six Graves' hyperthyroidism patients were also compared in the study. The roughly 94 discovery patients were randomly split 7:3 into training and test sets.

Stable Graves' hyperthyroidism was defined as the absence of progression to ophthalmopathy over 18 months of follow-up. Hyperthyroidism patients were newly diagnosed, with disease duration under 2 months, and aged 18 to 65 years. Exclusion was applied to patients with uncontrolled infections, other autoimmune diseases, pregnancy or lactation. Diagnoses relied on clinical symptoms, serum thyroxine and TRAb, thyroid ultrasound and orbital computed tomography. PBMCs were separated from under 12 ml of fresh peripheral blood using Ficoll-Paque density gradient centrifugation. Total RNA was extracted with Trizol reagent, and quality was checked on an Agilent 2100 Bioanalyzer. General findings and caveats noted by the study authors: A 13 V-J signature model separated ophthalmopathy from stable hyperthyroidism, with over 85% sensitivity and roughly 82% specificity in cross-validation and 80%/75% in testing. In validation, the model predicted progression to ophthalmopathy a median of approximately 6.6 months before onset, with approximately 70% sensitivity and roughly 72% specificity. No statistical method was used to fix the sample size in advance, and group allocation was not hidden from the investigators. Blood samples also contained most of the expanded thyroid clonotypes (frequency above 0.001), which suggests that blood repertoires may reflect thyroid immune responses.

The CDR3 length is 8 residues, termini included. From the germline V gene, CDR1 is SGHTA and CDR2 is FQGNSA. There are many counts of this clonotype. The target of this receptor is not known. The missing conserved phenylalanine or tryptophan at the end of this CDR3 makes a read error likely. The DNA is left out, because the CDR3 cannot be placed on it with certainty; the CDR3 is given as TCRdb lists it. The TCR beta CDR3 regions were amplified from RNA transcripts. For the first round of RT-PCR on the TCR CDR3, the HTBI primer set was used together with the Qiagen OneStep RT-PCR kit. Libraries were constructed in a second round of multiplex PCR, after which size selection and purification were carried out. Sequencing of the libraries was done on an Illumina HiSeq2000 using paired-end 100 bp reads. In the source study's methods: SOAPnuke was used to process the raw data, throwing out any read that contained adapters or uncalled bases, had a mean Phred below 15, or lacked an exact constant-primer or identifier match. COPE v1.2.5 was used to merge the high-quality paired reads, and each unique nucleotide sequence was defined as a clonotype. Clonotypes were aligned to IMGT TRBV, TRBD and TRBJ reference segments using MiTCR v1.1. The analysis was restricted to V-J combinations with a frequency above 0.0001, which together covered 99.2% of the repertoires. A TCS score was defined as the ratio of F50 (clonal expansion) to E x V (chaos), with BLOSUM62-based TCRdist applied between CDR3 peptides within each V-J. Welch's t-statistics and random forest reduced roughly 500 V-J features to 13, which were used in a naive Bayes classifier (R e1071). TCRdb reprocessed the public reads (quality trimming at Q25 with fastp, clone calling with MiXCR) and kept in-frame beta chains. Each record represents a unique CDR3 protein, reported with the most common genes and DNA among its rows. The V and J calls shown here were made by TCRdb, not taken from the authors' results. This sample lists 96,000 or so distinct CDR3 sequences; 51% were detected once. The ten largest clones capture 25% to 30% of the sample.

The sequence came from a woman in her forties with Graves' hyperthyroidism. The receptor chain draws on TRBV7-2 and TRBJ1-4. Sequenced material: blood. The CDR3 protein is CASSLNMY.